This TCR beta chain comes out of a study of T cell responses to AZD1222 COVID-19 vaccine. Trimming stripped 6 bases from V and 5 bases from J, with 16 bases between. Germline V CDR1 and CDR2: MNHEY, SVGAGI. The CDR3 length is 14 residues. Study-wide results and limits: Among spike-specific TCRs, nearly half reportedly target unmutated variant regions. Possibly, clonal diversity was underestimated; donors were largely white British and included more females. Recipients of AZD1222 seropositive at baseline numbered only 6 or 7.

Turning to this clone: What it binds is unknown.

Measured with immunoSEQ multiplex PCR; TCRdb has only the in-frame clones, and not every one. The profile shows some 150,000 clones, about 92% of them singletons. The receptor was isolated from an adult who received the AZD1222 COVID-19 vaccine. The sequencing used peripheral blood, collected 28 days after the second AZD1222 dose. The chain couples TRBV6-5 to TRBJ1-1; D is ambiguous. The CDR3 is CASRIDGPPTEAFF. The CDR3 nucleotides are TGTGCCAGCAGGATTGACGGCCCCCCAACTGAAGCTTTCTTT.